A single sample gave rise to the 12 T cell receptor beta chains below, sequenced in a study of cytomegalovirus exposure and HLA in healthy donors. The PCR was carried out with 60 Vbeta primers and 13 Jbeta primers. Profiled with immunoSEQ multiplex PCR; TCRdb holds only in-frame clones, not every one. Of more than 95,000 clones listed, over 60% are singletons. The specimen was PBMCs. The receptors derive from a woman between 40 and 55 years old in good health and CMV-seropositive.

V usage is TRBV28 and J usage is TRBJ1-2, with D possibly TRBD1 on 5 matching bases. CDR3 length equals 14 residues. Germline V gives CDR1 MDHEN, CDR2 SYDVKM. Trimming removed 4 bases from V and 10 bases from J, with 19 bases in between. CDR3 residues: CASSYDRGWLVYTF. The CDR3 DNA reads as TGTGCCAGCAGTTATGATAGGGGTTGGCTTGTCTACACCTTC.

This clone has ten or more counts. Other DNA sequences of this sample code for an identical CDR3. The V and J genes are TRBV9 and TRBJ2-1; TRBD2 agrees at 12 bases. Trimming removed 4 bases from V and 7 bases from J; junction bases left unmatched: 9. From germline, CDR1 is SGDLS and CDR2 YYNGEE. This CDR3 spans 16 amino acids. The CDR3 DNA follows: TGTGCCAGCAGCTCTCGGACTAGCGGGATTCGGAATGAGCAGTTCTTC. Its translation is CASSSRTSGIRNEQFF.

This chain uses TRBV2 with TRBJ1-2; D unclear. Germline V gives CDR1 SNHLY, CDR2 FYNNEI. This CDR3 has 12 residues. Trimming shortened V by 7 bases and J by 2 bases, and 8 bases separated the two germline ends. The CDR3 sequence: CASTGNNYGYTF. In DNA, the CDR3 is TGTGCCAGCACGGGGAACAACTATGGCTACACCTTC.

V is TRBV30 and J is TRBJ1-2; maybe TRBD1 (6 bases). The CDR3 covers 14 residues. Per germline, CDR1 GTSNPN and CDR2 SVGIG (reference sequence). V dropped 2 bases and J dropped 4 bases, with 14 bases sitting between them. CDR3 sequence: CAWSSKTGLYGYTF. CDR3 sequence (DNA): TGTGCCTGGAGTTCAAAAACAGGGCTCTATGGCTACACCTTC.

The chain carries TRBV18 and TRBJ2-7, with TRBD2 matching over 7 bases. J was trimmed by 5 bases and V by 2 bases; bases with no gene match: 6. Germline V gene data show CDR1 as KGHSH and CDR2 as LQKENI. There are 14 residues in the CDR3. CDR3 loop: CASSPGREPNEQYF. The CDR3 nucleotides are TGTGCCAGCTCACCAGGGAGGGAGCCTAACGAGCAGTACTTC.

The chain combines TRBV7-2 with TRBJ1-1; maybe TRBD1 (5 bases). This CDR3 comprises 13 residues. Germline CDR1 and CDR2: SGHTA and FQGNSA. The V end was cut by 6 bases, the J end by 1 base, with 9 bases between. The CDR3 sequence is CASSHDRNTEAFF. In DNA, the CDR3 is TGTGCCAGCAGTCATGACAGGAACACTGAAGCTTTCTTT.

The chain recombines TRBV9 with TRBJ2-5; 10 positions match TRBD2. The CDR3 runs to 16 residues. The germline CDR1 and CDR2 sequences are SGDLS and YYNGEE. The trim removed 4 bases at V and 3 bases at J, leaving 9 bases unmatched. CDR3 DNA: TGTGCCAGCAGCCCCTCACTGCTAGCGGGAGAAGAGACCCAGTACTTC. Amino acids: CASSPSLLAGEETQYF.

CDR3 protein: CASSVAGTTGYIQYF. In DNA, the CDR3 is TGTGCCAGCAGCGTCGCCGGGACAACCGGGTACATTCAGTACTTC. The genes are TRBV9 and TRBJ2-4; possible D gene TRBD1, 6 bases. The CDR3 extends over 15 amino acids. The germline V gene encodes CDR1 SGDLS and CDR2 YYNGEE. Deletions cut 2 bases from V and 8 bases from J, with 17 bases between.

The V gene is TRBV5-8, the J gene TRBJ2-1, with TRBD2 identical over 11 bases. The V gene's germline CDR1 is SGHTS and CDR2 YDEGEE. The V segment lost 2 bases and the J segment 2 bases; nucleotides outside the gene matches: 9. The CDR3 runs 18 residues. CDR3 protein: CASSFLASGRPAYNEQFF. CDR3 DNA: TGTGCCAGCAGCTTTCTCGCTAGCGGGAGGCCCGCCTACAATGAGCAGTTCTTC.

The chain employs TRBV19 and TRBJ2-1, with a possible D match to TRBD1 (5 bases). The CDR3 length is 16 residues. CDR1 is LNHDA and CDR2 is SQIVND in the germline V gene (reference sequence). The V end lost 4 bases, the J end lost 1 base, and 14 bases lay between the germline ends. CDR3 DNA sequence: TGTGCCAGTAGTACTCCCCAGGGTTCATCCTACAATGAGCAGTTCTTC. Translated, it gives CASSTPQGSSYNEQFF.

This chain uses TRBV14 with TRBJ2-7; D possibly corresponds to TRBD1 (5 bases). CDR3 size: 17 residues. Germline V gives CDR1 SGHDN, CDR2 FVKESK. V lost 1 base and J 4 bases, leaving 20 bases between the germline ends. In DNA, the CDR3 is TGTGCCAGCAGCCAAGGAAGGGTTGGCAGGGCGGATTACGAGCAGTACTTC. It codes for CASSQGRVGRADYEQYF.

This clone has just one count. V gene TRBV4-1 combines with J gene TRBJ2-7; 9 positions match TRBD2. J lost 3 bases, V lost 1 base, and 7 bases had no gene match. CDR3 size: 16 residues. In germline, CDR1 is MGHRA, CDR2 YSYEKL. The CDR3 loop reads CASSQVPLAGIYEQYF. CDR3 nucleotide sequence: TGCGCCAGCAGCCAAGTACCCCTAGCGGGAATCTACGAGCAGTACTTC.